Here is one T cell receptor (beta chain) with its context. Its antigen is not identified. Although they were nominally healthy when sampled, donors likely had unrecorded immune exposures. With 5 bases removed from V and 3 bases from J, the gap between germline ends came to 11 bases. The CDR3 covers 13 residues. Germline assignment: CDR1 LNHDA and CDR2 SQIVND (reference sequence). This entry comes from a study of cytomegalovirus exposure and HLA in healthy donors. The study, taken as a whole, reports: The authors listed 164 TCR beta chains as cytomegalovirus-associated. Using a false discovery rate of 0.05, a later analysis showed that 15,000 to 20,000 TCR beta sequences were associated with HLA alleles.

Amplification used 60 Vbeta primers and 13 Jbeta primers. Profiled with immunoSEQ multiplex PCR; TCRdb holds only in-frame clones, not every one. The specimen's table records 60,000 to 65,000 clones. Sequencing was performed on PBMCs. This sequence originates from a man aged 25 to 40 in good health and CMV-seropositive. The chain employs TRBV19 and TRBJ2-7; D may be TRBD2 (5 bases). The CDR3 region is CASSSGKLYEQYF. CDR3 DNA sequence: TGTGCCAGTAGTTCGGGGAAGCTCTACGAGCAGTACTTC.